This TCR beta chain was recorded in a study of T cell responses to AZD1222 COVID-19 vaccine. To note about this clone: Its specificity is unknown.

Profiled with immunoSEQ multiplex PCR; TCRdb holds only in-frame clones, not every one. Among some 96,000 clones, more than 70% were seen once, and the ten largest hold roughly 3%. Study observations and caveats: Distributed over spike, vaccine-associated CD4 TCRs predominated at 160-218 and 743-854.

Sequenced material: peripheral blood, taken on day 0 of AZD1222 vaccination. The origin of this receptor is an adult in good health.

CDR3 in amino acids: CASSERGNNEQFF. In DNA form, the CDR3 reads TGCGCCAGCAGTGAGAGGGGTAACAATGAGCAGTTCTTC. The chain joins TRBV10-1 to TRBJ2-1; maybe TRBD1 (5 bases). Germline CDR1 and CDR2: WNHNN and SYGVQD (reference sequence). V was trimmed by 2 bases and J by 5 bases, leaving 7 bases between them. The CDR3 extends over 13 amino acids.